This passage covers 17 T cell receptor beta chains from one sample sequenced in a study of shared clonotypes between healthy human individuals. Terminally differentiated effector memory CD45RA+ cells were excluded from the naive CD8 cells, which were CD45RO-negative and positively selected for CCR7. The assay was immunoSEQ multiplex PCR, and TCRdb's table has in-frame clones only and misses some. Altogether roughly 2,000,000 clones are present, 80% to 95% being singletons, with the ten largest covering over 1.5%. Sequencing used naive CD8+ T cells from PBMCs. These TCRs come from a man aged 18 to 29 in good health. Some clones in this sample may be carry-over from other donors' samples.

The CDR3 loop is CASSESAGGRPYEQYF. Here the CDR3 DNA reads TGCGCCAGCAGTGAGTCGGCTGGCGGACGACCCTACGAGCAGTACTTC. The J gene is TRBJ2-7, the V gene TRBV10-2; D remains ambiguous. Trimming cost V 0 bases and J 2 bases, with 14 bases left between them. CDR1 and CDR2 from the germline V gene are WSHSY and SAAADI. This CDR3 comprises 16 residues.

CDR3 DNA: TGTGCCAGCACCACGGGACTAGCGGGAGGGTACGAGCAGTACTTC. Translation gives CASTTGLAGGYEQYF. The chain joins TRBV28 to TRBJ2-7; 16 bases are shared with TRBD2. CDR3 length equals 15 residues. V trimming: 7 bases; J trimming: 4 bases; junction bases outside the gene matches: 4. In germline, CDR1 is MDHEN, CDR2 SYDVKM.

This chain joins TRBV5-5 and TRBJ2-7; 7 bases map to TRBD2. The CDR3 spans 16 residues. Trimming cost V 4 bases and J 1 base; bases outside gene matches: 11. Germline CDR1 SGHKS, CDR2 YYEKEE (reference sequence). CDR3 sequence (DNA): TGTGCCAGCAGCCAAAGACCGACGGGAGGTTCCTACGAGCAGTACTTC. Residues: CASSQRPTGGSYEQYF. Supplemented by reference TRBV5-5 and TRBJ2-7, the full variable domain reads DAGVTQSPTHLIKTRGQQVTLRCSPISGHKSVSWYQQVLGQGPQFIFQYYEKEERGRGNFPDRFSARQFPNYSSELNVNALLLGDSALYLCASSQRPTGGSYEQYFGPGTRLTVT.

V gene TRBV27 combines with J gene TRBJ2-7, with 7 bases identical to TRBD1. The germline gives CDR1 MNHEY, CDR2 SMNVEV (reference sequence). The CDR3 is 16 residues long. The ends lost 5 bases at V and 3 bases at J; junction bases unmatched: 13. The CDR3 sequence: CASSTEAVAGGYEQYF. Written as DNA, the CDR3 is TGTGCCAGCAGTACCGAAGCCGTGGCAGGGGGCTACGAGCAGTACTTC.

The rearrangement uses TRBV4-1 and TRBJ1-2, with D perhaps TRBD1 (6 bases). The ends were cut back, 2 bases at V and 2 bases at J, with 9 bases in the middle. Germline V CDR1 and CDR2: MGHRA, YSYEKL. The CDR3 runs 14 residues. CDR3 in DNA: TGCGCCAGCAGCCAACCGGGACAAAACTATGGCTACACCTTC. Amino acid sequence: CASSQPGQNYGYTF.

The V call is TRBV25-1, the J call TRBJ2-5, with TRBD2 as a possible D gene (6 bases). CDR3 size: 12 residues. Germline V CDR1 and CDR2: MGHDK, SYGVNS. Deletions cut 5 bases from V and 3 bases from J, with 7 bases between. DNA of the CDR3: TGTGCCAGCAGTTGGGGGGAAGAGACCCAGTACTTC. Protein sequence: CASSWGEETQYF.

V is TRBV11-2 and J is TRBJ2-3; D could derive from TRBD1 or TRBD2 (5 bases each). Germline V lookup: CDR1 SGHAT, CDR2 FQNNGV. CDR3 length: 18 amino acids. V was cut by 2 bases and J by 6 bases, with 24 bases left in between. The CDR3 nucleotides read TGTGCCAGCAGCTTATTTACGGGAACCGGGACCCCGCGGGATACGCAGTATTTT. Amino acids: CASSLFTGTGTPRDTQYF.

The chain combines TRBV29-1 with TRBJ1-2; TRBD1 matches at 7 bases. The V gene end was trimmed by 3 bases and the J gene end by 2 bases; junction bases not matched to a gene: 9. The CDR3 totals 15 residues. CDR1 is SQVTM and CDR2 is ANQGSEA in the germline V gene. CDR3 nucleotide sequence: TGCAGCGTTGAGGGGACAGCGTTCCTCAACTATGGCTACACCTTC. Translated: CSVEGTAFLNYGYTF.

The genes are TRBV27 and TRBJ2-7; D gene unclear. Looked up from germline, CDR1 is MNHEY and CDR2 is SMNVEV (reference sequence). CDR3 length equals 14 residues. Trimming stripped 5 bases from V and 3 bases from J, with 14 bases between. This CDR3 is CASSRRGSSYEQYF. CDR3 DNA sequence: TGTGCCAGCAGTCGGCGAGGTTCAAGCTACGAGCAGTACTTC.

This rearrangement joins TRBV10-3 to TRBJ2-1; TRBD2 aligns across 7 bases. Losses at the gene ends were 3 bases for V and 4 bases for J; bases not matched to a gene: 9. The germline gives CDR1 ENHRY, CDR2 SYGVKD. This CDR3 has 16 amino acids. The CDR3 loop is CAISDTLAGEYNEQFF. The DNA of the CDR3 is TGTGCCATCAGTGATACCCTTGCGGGAGAATACAATGAGCAGTTCTTC.

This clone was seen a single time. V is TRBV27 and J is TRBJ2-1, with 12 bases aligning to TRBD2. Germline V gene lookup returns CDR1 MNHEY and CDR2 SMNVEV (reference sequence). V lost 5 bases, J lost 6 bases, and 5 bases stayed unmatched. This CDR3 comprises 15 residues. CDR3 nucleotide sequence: TGTGCCAGCAGTGTACTAGCGGGAGGACTCAATGAGCAGTTCTTC. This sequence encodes CASSVLAGGLNEQFF.

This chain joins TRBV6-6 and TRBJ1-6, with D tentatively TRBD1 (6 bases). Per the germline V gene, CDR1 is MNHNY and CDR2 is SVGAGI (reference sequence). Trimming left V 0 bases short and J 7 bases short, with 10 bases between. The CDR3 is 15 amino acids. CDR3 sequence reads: CASSYSSQGNSPLHF. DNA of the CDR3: TGTGCCAGCAGTTACTCGAGCCAGGGGAATTCACCCCTCCACTTT.

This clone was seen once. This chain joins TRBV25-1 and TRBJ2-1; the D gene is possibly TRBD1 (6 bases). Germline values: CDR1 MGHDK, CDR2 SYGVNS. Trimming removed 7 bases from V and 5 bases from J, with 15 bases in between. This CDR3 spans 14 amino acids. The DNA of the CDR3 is TGTGCCAGCACTCCCGAGGGGGTCGACAATGAGCAGTTCTTC. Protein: CASTPEGVDNEQFF.

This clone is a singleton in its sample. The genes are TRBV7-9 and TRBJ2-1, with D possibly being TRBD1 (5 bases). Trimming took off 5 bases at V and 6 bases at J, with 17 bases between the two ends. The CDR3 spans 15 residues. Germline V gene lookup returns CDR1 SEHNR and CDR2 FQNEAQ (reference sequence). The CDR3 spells CASSVGVVPSNEQFF. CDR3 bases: TGTGCCAGCAGCGTAGGGGTTGTCCCTTCCAATGAGCAGTTCTTC. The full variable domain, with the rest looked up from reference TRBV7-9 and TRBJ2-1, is DTGVSQNPRHKITKRGQNVTFRCDPISEHNRLYWYRQTLGQGPEFLTYFQNEAQLEKSRLLSDRFSAERPKGSFSTLEIQRTEQGDSAMYLCASSVGVVPSNEQFFGPGTRLTVL.

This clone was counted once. As DNA, the CDR3 is TGTGCCAGCAGCTTCACTGGGGACAATGAGCAGTTCTTC. Protein sequence: CASSFTGDNEQFF. The V gene is TRBV7-8, the J gene TRBJ2-1; no reliable D call. The CDR3 has 13 amino acids. V was shortened by 3 bases and J by 5 bases, with 8 bases between the two germline ends. CDR1 and CDR2 (germline): SGHVS, FQNEAQ.

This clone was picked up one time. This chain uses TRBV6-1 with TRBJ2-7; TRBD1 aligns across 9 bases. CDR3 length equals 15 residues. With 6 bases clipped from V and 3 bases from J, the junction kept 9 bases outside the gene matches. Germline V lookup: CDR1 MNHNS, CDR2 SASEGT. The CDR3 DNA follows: TGTGCCAGCAGACTACGGACAGGGGAGAACTACGAGCAGTACTTC. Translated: CASRLRTGENYEQYF.

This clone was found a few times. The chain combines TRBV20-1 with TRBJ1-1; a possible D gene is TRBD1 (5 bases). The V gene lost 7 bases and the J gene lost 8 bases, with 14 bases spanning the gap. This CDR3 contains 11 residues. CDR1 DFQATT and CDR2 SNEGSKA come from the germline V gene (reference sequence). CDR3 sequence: CSVPIPGEAFF. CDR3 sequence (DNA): TGCAGTGTTCCGATACCAGGGGAAGCTTTCTTT.